Following are 22 T cell receptor beta chains from one sample sequenced in a study of vaccination effects on CD4 cells after COVID-19. Using immunoSEQ multiplex PCR, the repertoire was profiled, and TCRdb retains in-frame clones only, with some absent. The table lists tens of thousands of clones, 65% to 75% of them singletons. No antigen has been identified for these receptors. Using viral peptide pools, the ViraFEST assay grew out antigen-specific CD4+ T cells prior to sequencing. Subsequent to a culture period of nine to ten days, CD4+ T cells were isolated. Vaccine recipients had no previous SARS-CoV-2 infection; their nucleocapsid antibodies were negative. This sample comprised CD4+ T cells from PBMCs cultured with HCoV-NL63 spike peptides, obtained before COVID-19 vaccination. The receptors come from a human donor who received a COVID-19 vaccine.

This clone was seen a few times. This chain joins TRBV2 and TRBJ1-4; D ambiguous. This CDR3 comprises 15 residues. Germline V gene sequence: CDR1 SNHLY, CDR2 FYNNEI. The germline V and J ends were trimmed by 3 bases and 4 bases, with 12 bases remaining between them. CDR3 loop: CASSDEAASNEKLFF. The CDR3 DNA sequence: TGTGCCAGCAGTGACGAGGCAGCGAGTAATGAAAAACTGTTTTTT.

The V call is TRBV11-3, the J call TRBJ2-2; D unclear. V dropped 0 bases and J dropped 7 bases, with 9 bases sitting between them. This CDR3 is 14 amino acids long. Germline lookup yields CDR1 SGHNT and CDR2 YENEEA. CDR3 in amino acids: CASSLDLGNGELFF. The DNA for the CDR3 is TGTGCCAGCAGCTTAGATCTGGGGAACGGGGAGCTGTTTTTT.

The rearrangement uses TRBV6-4 and TRBJ1-2, with 10 bases aligning to TRBD1. The CDR3 consists of 15 residues. J lost 6 bases, V lost 5 bases, and 9 bases had no gene match. CDR1 MRHNA and CDR2 SNTAGT come from the germline V gene. CDR3 nucleotides: TGTGCCAGCAGTCTTGCACCGGGACAGGGGAATGGCTACACCTTC. Translation gives CASSLAPGQGNGYTF.

The chain links TRBV28 to TRBJ1-3, with D possibly being TRBD1 (6 bases). Trimming shortened V by 10 bases and J by 0 bases, and 19 bases separated the two germline ends. Germline V gene lookup returns CDR1 MDHEN and CDR2 SYDVKM. The CDR3 contains 16 residues. CDR3 sequence: CATRASGAYSGNTIYF. CDR3 nucleotides: TGTGCCACCCGGGCTTCGGGGGCATACTCTGGAAACACCATATATTTT.

The chain couples TRBV7-3 to TRBJ2-3, with TRBD1 identical over 12 bases. Germline CDR1 reads SGHTA; CDR2 reads FQGTGA. V trimming: 5 bases; J trimming: 4 bases; junction bases outside the gene matches: 4. This CDR3 has 15 amino acids. The CDR3 is CASSPGTGGADTQYF. The DNA of the CDR3 is TGTGCCAGCAGCCCCGGGACAGGGGGCGCAGATACGCAGTATTTT. Full variable domain (outside the CDR3, taken from reference TRBV7-3 and TRBJ2-3): GAGVSQTPSNKVTEKGKYVELRCDPISGHTALYWYRQSLGQGPEFLIYFQGTGAADDSGLPNDRFFAVRPEGSVSTLKIQRTERGDSAVYLCASSPGTGGADTQYFGPGTRLTVL.

V and J are TRBV7-9 and TRBJ1-6; no clear D gene. Per the germline V gene, CDR1 is SEHNR and CDR2 is FQNEAQ (reference sequence). Trimming stripped 2 bases from V and 10 bases from J, with 12 bases between. This CDR3 is built from 14 residues. The chain's CDR3 is CASSLPWEVSPLHF. The CDR3 DNA reads as TGTGCCAGCAGCTTACCCTGGGAGGTCTCACCCCTCCACTTT.

This rearrangement joins TRBV7-2 to TRBJ2-1; TRBD2 matches 11 bases. Trimming at V came to 10 bases and at J to 2 bases, leaving 4 bases not matched to a gene. The CDR3 length is 14 residues. Germline V CDR1 and CDR2: SGHTA, FQGNSA. CDR3 coding DNA: TGTGCCAACCTAGCGGGGGGAGCCTACAATGAGCAGTTCTTC. This gives the protein CANLAGGAYNEQFF.

The chain uses TRBV19 and TRBJ2-5; D gene ambiguous. Trimming stripped 5 bases from V and 5 bases from J, with 12 bases between. The germline gives CDR1 LNHDA, CDR2 SQIVND (reference sequence). CDR3 size: 13 residues. The CDR3, as DNA: TGTGCCAGTAGTCGGACGGAATGGGAGACCCAGTACTTC. Translating it yields CASSRTEWETQYF. Complete variable domain (other parts from reference TRBV19 and TRBJ2-5): DGGITQSPKYLFRKEGQNVTLSCEQNLNHDAMYWYRQDPGQGLRLIYYSQIVNDFQKGDIAEGYSVSREKKESFPLTVTSAQKNPTAFYLCASSRTEWETQYFGPGTRLLVL.

V usage is TRBV2 and J usage is TRBJ2-5; 9 bases line up with TRBD2. CDR1 is SNHLY, CDR2 FYNNEI, per germline. This CDR3 is built from 15 residues. V lost 1 base to trimming and J lost 6 bases; unmatched junction nucleotides: 6. The CDR3 sequence is CASSEEGGGGQTQYF. CDR3 bases: TGTGCCAGCAGTGAAGAGGGCGGGGGGGGACAGACCCAGTACTTC.

This rearrangement joins TRBV18 to TRBJ2-7; D not certain. Trimming took off 0 bases at V and 3 bases at J, with 6 bases between the two ends. The CDR3 runs 13 residues. The V gene's germline CDR1 is KGHSH and CDR2 LQKENI. CDR3 bases: TGTGCCAGCTCACCACCGGGAAACTACGAGCAGTACGTC. Protein sequence: CASSPPGNYEQYV.

The gene calls are TRBV5-4 and TRBJ2-5; 8 nucleotides line up with TRBD1. CDR3 length equals 14 residues. The germline gives CDR1 SGHNT, CDR2 YYREEE (reference sequence). V trimming: 2 bases; J trimming: 5 bases; junction bases outside the gene matches: 5. The chain's CDR3 is CASSFSTGGETQYF. The CDR3 nucleotides are TGTGCCAGCAGCTTCTCTACAGGGGGGGAGACCCAGTACTTC.

The V call is TRBV6-1, the J call TRBJ1-2; D is unresolved. The germline V and J ends were trimmed by 10 bases and 6 bases, with 15 bases remaining between them. CDR1 and CDR2 from the germline V gene are MNHNS and SASEGT. CDR3 length: 12 residues. The CDR3, as DNA: TGTGCCACTACCCGCGGTTTCGATGGCTACACCTTC. This gives the protein CATTRGFDGYTF.

V usage is TRBV25-1 and J usage is TRBJ1-1; 7 bases align to TRBD1. CDR1 is MGHDK and CDR2 is SYGVNS in the germline V gene. The CDR3 consists of 16 residues. The J segment lost 4 bases and the V segment lost 5 bases, leaving 13 bases of the junction unmatched. Here the CDR3 DNA reads TGTGCCAGCAGTCCAAAGCCGACAGGGAGGTTCACTGAAGCTTTCTTT. Translated: CASSPKPTGRFTEAFF.

V gene TRBV5-5 combines with J gene TRBJ2-1; the D gene is possibly TRBD2 (7 bases). The CDR3 sequence is 16 residues long. The ends were cut back, 4 bases at V and 7 bases at J, with 21 bases in the middle. Per germline, CDR1 SGHKS and CDR2 YYEKEE (reference sequence). CDR3 residues: CASSPAGASSSNEQFF. CDR3 nucleotides: TGTGCCAGCAGCCCGGCGGGGGCTAGCTCGAGTAATGAGCAGTTCTTC.

The chain couples TRBV5-4 to TRBJ2-3; D is unresolved. Trimming took off 4 bases at V and 1 base at J, with 16 bases between the two ends. The CDR3 spans 16 residues. The germline V gene encodes CDR1 SGHNT and CDR2 YYREEE (reference sequence). CDR3 sequence (DNA): TGTGCCAGCAGCCCGCGACCCCTGCCCGGCACAGATACGCAGTATTTT. This gives the protein CASSPRPLPGTDTQYF.

The chain combines TRBV7-8 with TRBJ1-2, with 7 positions matching TRBD1. Germline lookup yields CDR1 SGHVS and CDR2 FQNEAQ. The V gene end was trimmed by 4 bases and the J gene end by 9 bases; junction bases not matched to a gene: 11. This CDR3 region has 14 residues. As DNA, the CDR3 is TGTGCCAGCAGCTCGCTTCAGGGGGGGGAGAGCTACACCTTC. Protein: CASSSLQGGESYTF. Complete variable domain (other parts from reference TRBV7-8 and TRBJ1-2): GAGVSQSPRYKVAKRGQDVALRCDPISGHVSLFWYQQALGQGPEFLTYFQNEAQLDKSGLPSDRFFAERPEGSVSTLKIQRTQQEDSAVYLCASSSLQGGESYTFGSGTRLTVV.

This chain connects TRBV4-1 to TRBJ1-4; 10 nucleotides agree with TRBD1. The germline gives CDR1 MGHRA, CDR2 YSYEKL. There are 17 residues in the CDR3. The ends lost 1 base at V and 8 bases at J; junction bases unmatched: 10. The CDR3 spells CASSQGGTGEGGEKLFF. CDR3 sequence (DNA): TGCGCCAGCAGCCAAGGGGGGACAGGGGAAGGAGGGGAAAAACTGTTTTTT.

This chain joins TRBV28 and TRBJ2-1; TRBD2 is a possible D gene (5 bases). The CDR3 contains 12 residues. Germline CDR1 and CDR2: MDHEN and SYDVKM. Trimming left V 8 bases short and J 6 bases short, with 11 bases between. The CDR3 here is CASLSGLNEQFF. The CDR3 DNA sequence: TGTGCCAGCCTGAGCGGTCTCAATGAGCAGTTCTTC. Together with reference TRBV28 and TRBJ2-1, the CDR3 gives the full variable domain: DVKVTQSSRYLVKRTGEKVFLECVQDMDHENMFWYRQDPGLGLRLIYFSYDVKMKEKGDIPEGYSVSREKKERFSLILESASTNQTSMYLCASLSGLNEQFFGPGTRLTVL.

The V gene is TRBV9, the J gene TRBJ1-2; D unresolved. Trimming took off 0 bases at V and 0 bases at J, with 9 bases between the two ends. Germline V lookup: CDR1 SGDLS, CDR2 YYNGEE. This CDR3 contains 15 residues. CDR3 amino acids: CASSVDYGPNYGYTF. In DNA form, the CDR3 reads TGTGCCAGCAGCGTAGATTACGGCCCTAACTATGGCTACACCTTC.

The V and J genes are TRBV6-4 and TRBJ2-2; TRBD2 aligns across 9 bases. The CDR3 totals 19 residues. V dropped 3 bases and J dropped 4; count of bases not matched to a gene: 15. The germline V gene encodes CDR1 MRHNA and CDR2 SNTAGT. The CDR3 DNA reads TGTGCCAGCAGTGAAAACGAAGCGGGGGGATCGTTTAGCACCGGGGAGCTGTTTTTT. Its translation: CASSENEAGGSFSTGELFF.

This rearrangement joins TRBV19 to TRBJ1-5; 10 bases match TRBD1. This CDR3 is 15 amino acids long. Germline V lookup: CDR1 LNHDA, CDR2 SQIVND (reference sequence). Unmatched junction bases numbered 3, after V lost 3 bases and J lost 4 bases. CDR3 loop: CASSMDRGENQPQHF. CDR3 DNA sequence: TGTGCCAGTAGTATGGACAGGGGGGAGAATCAGCCCCAGCATTTT.

The chain joins TRBV10-3 to TRBJ2-2; 11 nucleotides agree with TRBD2. V lost 3 bases, J lost 4 bases, and 7 bases stayed unmatched. Germline CDR1 ENHRY, CDR2 SYGVKD. The CDR3 extends over 17 amino acids. The CDR3 loop is CAISDPTSGGPTGELFF. The CDR3 nucleotides are TGTGCCATCAGTGATCCCACTAGCGGGGGACCCACCGGGGAGCTGTTTTTT.